Shown below are 10 T cell receptor beta chains from a single sample sequenced in a study of cytomegalovirus exposure and HLA in healthy donors. TCRdb keeps only in-frame clones here, not all; method: immunoSEQ multiplex PCR. The sample yields 160,000 or so clones, approximately 86% seen once. The sequencing input was PBMCs. The receptors shown here come from a man aged 25-40 years in good health and CMV-seropositive.

The chain joins TRBV10-3 to TRBJ1-1; D remains unclear. This CDR3 is built from 15 residues. The germline V gene has CDR1 ENHRY and CDR2 SYGVKD. The V and J ends lost 0 bases and 0 bases respectively, with 8 bases between them. CDR3 nucleotide sequence: TGTGCCATCAGTGAGTCTACATTCTTGAACACTGAAGCTTTCTTT. The encoded protein is CAISESTFLNTEAFF.

V usage is TRBV9 and J usage is TRBJ2-3; weak D call: TRBD2 (5 bases). This CDR3 is built from 12 residues. The V and J ends lost 2 bases and 5 bases respectively, with 6 bases between them. CDR1 SGDLS and CDR2 YYNGEE come from the germline V gene. The CDR3 region has the DNA TGTGCCAGCAGCGTCCGGGGAGATACGCAGTATTTT. Its protein is CASSVRGDTQYF.

V and J are TRBV4-3 and TRBJ1-2, with 11 bases fitting TRBD1. Germline V gene lookup returns CDR1 LGHNA and CDR2 YSLEER. The CDR3 has 15 residues. J lost 4 bases, V lost 4 bases, and 5 bases had no gene match. CDR3 protein: CASSPGQGVSYGYTF. For the CDR3, the DNA is TGCGCCAGCAGCCCGGGACAGGGGGTGAGCTATGGCTACACCTTC.

The chain couples TRBV18 to TRBJ2-7; 7 bases match TRBD1. The germline V gene encodes CDR1 KGHSH and CDR2 LQKENI. The CDR3 length is 15 residues. Losses at the gene ends were 1 base for V and 4 bases for J; bases not matched to a gene: 7. The CDR3 nucleotides read TGTGCCAGCTCACCACGTAAAGGGGGCGGATACGAGCAGTACTTC. The encoded protein is CASSPRKGGGYEQYF.

The V gene is TRBV7-2, the J gene TRBJ1-2, with D perhaps matching TRBD1 (5 bases). Germline assignment: CDR1 SGHTA and CDR2 FQGNSA. The V end lost 5 bases, the J end lost 2 bases, and 12 bases lay between the germline ends. The CDR3 extends over 14 amino acids. CDR3 in DNA: TGTGCCAGCAGCCCCACCCCAGGGAACTATGGCTACACCTTC. Translated, it gives CASSPTPGNYGYTF.

The chain couples TRBV10-3 to TRBJ2-7, with 8 bases lining up with TRBD1. The V and J ends lost 5 bases and 5 bases, in that order; junction bases with no gene match: 5. The CDR3 extends over 13 amino acids. Germline CDR1 reads ENHRY; CDR2 reads SYGVKD. The DNA of the CDR3 is TGTGCCATCAGTCCGGGACAGGAGAACGAGCAGTACTTC. Encoded protein: CAISPGQENEQYF.

This sequence joins TRBV29-1 and TRBJ2-3, with a weak D call TRBD2 (6 bases). The CDR3 totals 13 residues. From germline, CDR1 is SQVTM and CDR2 ANQGSEA. Trimming shortened V by 7 bases and J by 6 bases, and 17 bases separated the two germline ends. CDR3 DNA sequence: TGCAGCGGCAAAGGGACTCTTCTGGATACGCAGTATTTT. Protein product: CSGKGTLLDTQYF.

This chain joins TRBV5-1 and TRBJ2-1; 8 nucleotides agree with TRBD2. Germline loops: CDR1 SGHRS, CDR2 YFSETQ. This CDR3 contains 16 residues. Germline trimming cut 2 bases from V and 5 bases from J; bases unmatched to any gene: 9. CDR3 coding DNA: TGCGCCAGCAGCTTTTTGAGCGGGGGCACGAACAATGAGCAGTTCTTC. Residues: CASSFLSGGTNNEQFF.

As for this clone: The junction departs from the called germline gene at one end, perhaps through a read error. The chain is built from TRBV5-1 and TRBJ2-7; 7 nucleotides align to TRBD1. CDR1 is SGHRS and CDR2 is YFSETQ in the germline V gene. The CDR3 loop spans 14 amino acids. Written as DNA, the CDR3 is TGCGCCAGCAGCTTATACCAGGGGGACCCGTTTCGGCGTTTC. It yields the protein CASSLYQGDPFRRF.

The chain couples TRBV5-6 to TRBJ1-1; 8 bases align to TRBD1. This CDR3 has 12 amino acids. Germline V lookup: CDR1 SGHDT, CDR2 YYEEEE. J was trimmed by 10 bases and V by 5 bases; bases with no gene match: 7. CDR3 amino acids: CASSRQGYGAFF. Written as DNA, the CDR3 is TGTGCCAGCAGTCGACAGGGGTACGGAGCTTTCTTT.